Below are 28 T cell receptor delta chains sequenced from a single sample in a study of gamma-delta T cells after stem cell transplantation. TCRdb re-analyzed the RT-PCR reads via CATT. The sample contains 13,000 to 15,000 delta-chain clones, about 34% of which appear only once. The specimen was gamma-delta T cells. These receptors originate from a human donor. It is not recorded whose cells these are; they may come from a transplant donor.

V usage is TRDV2 and J usage is TRDJ3; 7 bases agree with TRDD3. Unmatched junction bases numbered 20, after V lost 0 bases and J lost 4 bases. CDR1 and CDR2 (germline): GEAIGNYY, EKD. CDR3 length: 22 residues. DNA of the CDR3: TGTGCCTGTGACACCAGGACCCCGGGGATATTTAGAGGGTGTTGGGACACCCGACAGATGTTTTTC. Protein sequence: CACDTRTPGIFRGCWDTRQMFF.

Regarding this clone: Other DNA sequences in the same sample also yield this CDR3. This chain connects TRDV1 to TRDJ1; D is unresolved. The length of the CDR3 is 20 residues. The germline V and J ends were trimmed by 0 bases and 0 bases, with 23 bases remaining between them. Germline CDR1 is TSWWSYY and CDR2 is QGS. CDR3 sequence: CALGELRPAGGLQYTDKLIF. The CDR3 DNA follows: TGTGCTCTTGGGGAACTCCGACCGGCTGGTGGTCTACAGTACACCGATAAACTCATCTTT.

This clone turned up a few times. The rearrangement links TRDV1 to TRDJ1, with 10 bases fitting TRDD3. Germline V CDR1 and CDR2: TSWWSYY, QGS. The CDR3 runs to 18 residues. Trimming took 0 bases from V and 0 from J; bases not matched to a gene: 7. The CDR3 protein is CALGELPRGIRNTDKLIF. The CDR3 DNA reads as TGTGCTCTTGGGGAACTTCCCAGGGGGATACGCAACACCGATAAACTCATCTTT.

This clone was counted a few times. The chain joins TRDV1 to TRDJ1; 7 nucleotides line up with TRDD3. The CDR3 has 17 residues. After removal of 5 bases from V and 0 bases from J, the junction contained 12 bases not matched to a gene. CDR1 is TSWWSYY and CDR2 is QGS in the germline V gene. CDR3 amino acids: CALGPDRVGGYTDKLIF. The CDR3 DNA reads TGTGCTCTTGGGCCCGATCGGGTCGGGGGATACACCGATAAACTCATCTTT.

The rearrangement joins TRDV1 to TRDJ2; 8 bases align to TRDD3. The CDR3 is made up of 23 amino acids. Germline V gene sequence: CDR1 TSWWSYY, CDR2 QGS. Trimming removed 3 bases from V and 3 bases from J; junction bases left unmatched: 27. CDR3 loop: CALGDQSPGSTPRGITLTAQLFF. DNA of the CDR3: TGTGCTCTTGGGGACCAAAGCCCGGGCAGTACCCCCCGGGGGATAACCCTGACAGCACAACTCTTCTTT.

This clone was recorded only once. V usage is TRDV2 and J usage is TRDJ2; 9 nucleotides agree with TRDD3. Germline V gene sequence: CDR1 GEAIGNYY, CDR2 EKD. CDR3 length: 13 amino acids. V lost 3 bases and J lost 8; bases outside the gene matches: 3. CDR3 region: CACDYWGSAQLFF. CDR3 coding DNA: TGTGCCTGTGACTACTGGGGGAGCGCACAACTCTTCTTT.

In regard to this clone: It is unclear where the CDR3 begins or ends on the DNA, so no DNA is shown, and the CDR3 is as TCRdb lists it. V gene TRAV29/DV5 combines with J gene TRDJ1; the table calls TRDD3, which could not be checked here. Germline CDR1 is NSMFDY and CDR2 is ISSIKDK. The CDR3 comprises 20 residues, both ends counted. The CDR3: CSVLLCSKRWGGFYTDKLIF.

The V call is TRDV3, the J call TRDJ1; TRDD3 aligns across 8 bases. CDR1 and CDR2 (germline): TVYSNPD, GDNSRS (reference sequence). The V gene end was trimmed by 2 bases and the J gene end by 1 base; junction bases not matched to a gene: 21. There are 19 residues in the CDR3. The CDR3 loop reads CAFLPTKGAGGHLTDKLIF. In DNA, the CDR3 is TGTGCCTTTCTACCTACTAAGGGGGCTGGGGGACACCTCACCGATAAACTCATCTTT.

In its sample, this clone was seen a few times. The chain recombines TRDV3 with TRDJ1, with 8 bases that match TRDD3. The CDR3 spans 13 residues. V was clipped by 4 bases and J by 3 bases; unmatched bases: 7. Germline values: CDR1 TVYSNPD, CDR2 GDNSRS (reference sequence). The CDR3 is CACGLGVSDKLIF. The CDR3 DNA reads as TGTGCCTGCGGACTGGGGGTCTCCGATAAACTCATCTTT.

V and J are TRDV2 and TRDJ3; 12 bases match TRDD3. The CDR3 is 21 residues long. Germline V gene lookup returns CDR1 GEAIGNYY and CDR2 EKD. The J segment lost 0 bases and the V segment lost 0 bases, leaving 8 bases of the junction unmatched. CDR3 loop: CACDTVSTGGYSSWDTRQMFF. For the CDR3, the DNA is TGTGCCTGTGACACCGTTTCTACTGGGGGATACAGCTCCTGGGACACCCGACAGATGTTTTTC.

This clone was counted a few times. J is TRDJ1 and V is TRDV2, with 9 bases matching TRDD3. CDR3 length: 22 amino acids. The V gene's germline CDR1 is GEAIGNYY and CDR2 EKD. J was trimmed by 0 bases and V by 0 bases; bases with no gene match: 22. The CDR3 sequence is CACDTDLSTGGRSGVYTDKLIF. CDR3 in DNA: TGTGCCTGTGACACCGACCTTAGTACTGGGGGACGAAGTGGAGTATACACCGATAAACTCATCTTT.

This clone is classed as medium-sized (0.01 to 0.1%). The chain uses TRDV2 and TRDJ2; D gene uncertain. From germline, CDR1 is GEAIGNYY and CDR2 EKD. This CDR3 has 17 amino acids. Between the trimmed V and J ends, which lost 6 bases and 0 bases, there was a span of 19 bases. CDR3: CACFSRYLPTLTAQLFF. CDR3 nucleotide sequence: TGTGCCTGTTTCAGTAGGTATCTGCCAACTTTGACAGCACAACTCTTCTTT.

This clone was counted only a few times. The genes are TRDV2 and TRDJ3; tentative D call: TRDD2 (6 bases). Germline values: CDR1 GEAIGNYY, CDR2 EKD. V was pared by 2 bases and J by 0 bases, with 19 bases between. The CDR3 is 20 amino acids. CDR3 residues: CACDRGFTPTSSWDTRQMFF. DNA of the CDR3: TGTGCCTGTGACAGGGGGTTTACTCCTACTAGCTCCTGGGACACCCGACAGATGTTTTTC.

Comment on this clone: A clone one base away is much larger, so this may be a read error. In the same sample, other DNA sequences code for this CDR3. The chain couples TRDV2 to TRDJ2, with 7 bases aligning to TRDD3. Germline V lookup: CDR1 GEAIGNYY, CDR2 EKD. V lost 4 bases and J lost 4; bases outside the gene matches: 2. The CDR3 consists of 13 residues. Here the CDR3 reads CACDYWGTAQLFF. The CDR3 region has the DNA TGTGCCTGTGATTACTGGGGGACAGCACAACTCTTCTTT.

This clone was found a few times. This sample also contains other DNA sequences that code for the same CDR3. The rearrangement joins TRDV2 to TRDJ3, with 13 bases fitting TRDD3. The germline gives CDR1 GEAIGNYY, CDR2 EKD. This CDR3 contains 20 residues. With V trimmed by 0 bases and J by 0 bases, 4 bases remained unmatched. The chain's CDR3 is CACDTVLGDTRSWDTRQMFF. The CDR3 nucleotides read TGTGCCTGTGACACCGTACTGGGGGATACGCGCTCCTGGGACACCCGACAGATGTTTTTC.

This clone was observed a few times. A junction boundary mismatches the germline segment, possibly from a read error. V gene TRDV2 combines with J gene TRDJ2; D remains unclear. Germline V gives CDR1 GEAIGNYY, CDR2 EKD. The CDR3 is made up of 16 amino acids. CDR3 in DNA: TGTGCCTGTGACACCGCGCCTGAAGCTTTGACAGCAAAACTCTTCTTT. The encoded protein is CACDTAPEALTAKLFF.

This clone has a handful of counts. V gene TRDV1 combines with J gene TRDJ1; TRDD3 agrees at 11 bases. Per the germline V gene, CDR1 is TSWWSYY and CDR2 is QGS. The CDR3 spans 21 residues. The junction had 16 bases not matched to a gene; V was cut back by 1 base and J by 0 bases. CDR3 sequence: CALGERLLVGAGGYNTDKLIF. CDR3 nucleotide sequence: TGTGCTCTTGGGGAACGGCTCCTAGTCGGGGCTGGGGGATACAACACCGATAAACTCATCTTT.

This clone was counted a few times. This chain connects TRDV2 to TRDJ3, with TRDD3 identical over 7 bases. The CDR3 consists of 20 residues. V lost 3 bases, J lost 0 bases, and 13 bases stayed unmatched. Germline CDR1 reads GEAIGNYY; CDR2 reads EKD. The CDR3 reads CACDLASGDLSSWDTRQMFF. The CDR3 DNA follows: TGTGCCTGTGACCTAGCCTCGGGGGATTTAAGCTCCTGGGACACCCGACAGATGTTTTTC.

In the case of this clone: Because the CDR3's place on the DNA is in doubt, the DNA is left out and the CDR3 is given as listed by TCRdb. The rearrangement joins TRDV1 to TRDJ1. Germline V lookup: CDR1 TSWWSYY, CDR2 QGS. The CDR3 is 18 amino acids in total, end residues counted. The CDR3 protein is CALWALGSFLLGSPKLTF.

This clone was picked up a small number of times. The chain combines TRDV2 with TRDJ3; 8 nucleotides line up with TRDD3. The ends lost 3 bases at V and 0 bases at J; junction bases unmatched: 12. CDR3 length: 20 amino acids. CDR1 is GEAIGNYY, CDR2 EKD, per germline. CDR3 nucleotide sequence: TGTGCCTGTGACGCCCCTTACTGGGGGCCGATCTCCTGGGACACCCGACAGATGTTTTTC. As protein: CACDAPYWGPISWDTRQMFF.

The rearrangement links TRAV29/DV5 to TRDJ1, with D possibly matching TRDD2 (7 bases). V was trimmed by 0 bases and J by 0 bases, leaving 36 bases between them. The CDR3 sequence is 23 residues long. The V gene's germline CDR1 is NSMFDY and CDR2 ISSIKDK. CDR3 protein: CAASELHSYGGTMSTAYTDKLIF. Here the CDR3 DNA reads TGTGCAGCAAGCGAGCTCCATTCCTACGGGGGGACCATGAGTACCGCGTACACCGATAAACTCATCTTT.

This clone was picked up a small number of times. The protein in this entry is translated from the DNA; at residue 7 it differs from the protein listed in TCRdb. The gene calls are TRDV1 and TRDJ1; 9 nucleotides align to TRDD3. The CDR3 loop spans 16 amino acids. Trimming removed 2 bases from V and 11 bases from J; junction bases left unmatched: 15. Looked up from germline, CDR1 is TSWWSYY and CDR2 is QGS. As DNA, the CDR3 is TGTGCTCTTGGGGAAAAGGTATTACAGTACTGGGGGAAGCTCATCTTT. This sequence encodes CALGEKVLQYWGKLIF.

This clone was found a few times. The chain combines TRDV1 with TRDJ1, with D hard to call. Trimming removed 2 bases from V and 0 bases from J, with 28 bases in between. The germline V gene has CDR1 TSWWSYY and CDR2 QGS. The CDR3 covers 21 residues. The CDR3 nucleotides read TGTGCTCTTGGGGAAGCTGGACCGAGGTGGGTCGAGGGACAGTACACCGATAAACTCATCTTT. It encodes CALGEAGPRWVEGQYTDKLIF.

The rearrangement links TRDV1 to TRDJ1, with TRDD3 matching 7 bases. V gave up 1 base and J gave up 0 bases; unmatched junction bases: 20. CDR1 is TSWWSYY and CDR2 is QGS in the germline V gene. There are 21 residues in the CDR3. The DNA of the CDR3 is TGTGCTCTTGGGGAACCATTTAAGTCCTCAGACGTGGGGGAAAACACCGATAAACTCATCTTT. This gives the protein CALGEPFKSSDVGENTDKLIF.

The chain carries TRDV2 and TRDJ2, with a tentative D call TRDD3 (5 bases). CDR1 GEAIGNYY and CDR2 EKD come from the germline V gene. The CDR3 runs to 16 residues. The germline V and J ends were trimmed by 1 base and 0 bases, with 11 bases remaining between them. This chain's CDR3 is CACDTGGSTLTAQLFF. Here the CDR3 DNA reads TGTGCCTGTGACACGGGGGGCTCCACTTTGACAGCACAACTCTTCTTT.

For this clone: One end of the junction is discordant with germline, which a read error may explain. Here the CDR3 reads CACDLMGDPVTAQLFF. For the CDR3, the DNA is TGTGCCTGTGACTTAATGGGGGATCCGGTGACAGCCCAACTCTTCTTT. The chain links TRDV2 to TRDJ2; 8 bases map to TRDD3. The CDR3 extends over 16 amino acids. Germline V gene sequence: CDR1 GEAIGNYY, CDR2 EKD.

The table lists this clone with a few counts. V and J are TRDV1 and TRDJ1; 13 bases are shared with TRDD3. The CDR3 extends over 26 amino acids. V trimming: 0 bases; J trimming: 5 bases; junction bases outside the gene matches: 33. The germline V gene encodes CDR1 TSWWSYY and CDR2 QGS. The CDR3 is CALGELPPPSYAVLGDTLTPLDKLIF. The CDR3 nucleotides read TGTGCTCTTGGGGAACTTCCCCCACCTTCCTACGCTGTACTGGGGGATACGCTCACCCCTCTTGATAAACTCATCTTT.

J is TRDJ3 and V is TRDV2; 8 bases are a match to TRDD3. This CDR3 spans 19 amino acids. Germline CDR1 reads GEAIGNYY; CDR2 reads EKD. After removal of 3 bases from V and 3 bases from J, the junction contained 12 bases not matched to a gene. The CDR3 nucleotides read TGTGCCTGTGACTTACCCACTGGGGGTCGTCGCTGGGACACCCGACAGATGTTTTTC. It yields the protein CACDLPTGGRRWDTRQMFF.